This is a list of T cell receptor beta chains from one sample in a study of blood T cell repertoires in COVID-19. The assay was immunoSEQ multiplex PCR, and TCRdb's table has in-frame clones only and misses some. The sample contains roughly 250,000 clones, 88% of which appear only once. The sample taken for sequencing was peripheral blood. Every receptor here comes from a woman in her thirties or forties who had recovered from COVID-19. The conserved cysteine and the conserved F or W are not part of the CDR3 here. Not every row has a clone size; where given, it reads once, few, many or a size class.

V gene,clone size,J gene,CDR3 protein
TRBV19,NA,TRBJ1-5,ASSAAGLLNQPQH
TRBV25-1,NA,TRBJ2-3,ASTPQGAGTDTQY
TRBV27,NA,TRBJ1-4,ASSPRDRVGEKLF
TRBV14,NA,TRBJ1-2,ASSPRTGFNYGYT
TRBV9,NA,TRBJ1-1,ASSAHRGGNTEAF
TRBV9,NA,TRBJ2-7,ASGTSGTHEQY
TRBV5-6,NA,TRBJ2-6,ASSLGGDRVFGGANVLT
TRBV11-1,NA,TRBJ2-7,ASSHSGSSYEQY
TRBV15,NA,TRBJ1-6,ATSHGQGVSPLH
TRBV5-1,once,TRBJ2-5,ASKPQGAQGETQY
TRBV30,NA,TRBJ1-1,AWTITGGTEAF
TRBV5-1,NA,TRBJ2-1,ASSFGTATYNEQF
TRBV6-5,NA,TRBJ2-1,ASSYSGGFGEQF
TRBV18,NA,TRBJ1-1,ASSGTGGDTEAF
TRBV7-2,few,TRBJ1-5,ASSLESSGPQPQH
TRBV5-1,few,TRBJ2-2,ASSLGANGELF
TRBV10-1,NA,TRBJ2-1,ASSETPRTSGNNEQF
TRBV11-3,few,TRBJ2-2,ASSLGLAANTGELF
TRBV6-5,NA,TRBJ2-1,ASSYSLAGAYNEQF
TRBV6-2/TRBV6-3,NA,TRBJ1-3,ASSTGGNTIY
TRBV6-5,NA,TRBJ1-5,ASSSQGVGDQPQH
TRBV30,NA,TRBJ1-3,AWSPGSGNTIY
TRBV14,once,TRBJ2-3,ASSRRLARLHTDTQY
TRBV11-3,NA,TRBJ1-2,ASSPRLWGANYGYT
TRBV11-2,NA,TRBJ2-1,ASSLVVAGGEQF
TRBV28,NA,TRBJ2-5,ASSKGRTDQETQY
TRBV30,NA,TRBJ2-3,AWSTGTGGADTQY
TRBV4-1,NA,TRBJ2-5,ASSQGFGALQETQY
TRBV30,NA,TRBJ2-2,AWSGLAHGELF
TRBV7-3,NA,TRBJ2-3,ASSLFRGGSTDTQY
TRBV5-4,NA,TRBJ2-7,ASSLGQGRDEQY
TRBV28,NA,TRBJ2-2,ASIGSGRAVGGELF
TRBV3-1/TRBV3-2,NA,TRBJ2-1,ASSPTSGAYNEQF
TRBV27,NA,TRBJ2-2,ASGRDRVGELF
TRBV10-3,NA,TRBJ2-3,AITRGGGPTDTQY
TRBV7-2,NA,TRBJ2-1,ASSLSGASYNEQF
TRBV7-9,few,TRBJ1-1,ASSLATGMNTEAF
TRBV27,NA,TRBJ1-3,ASRNTHHRGNTIY
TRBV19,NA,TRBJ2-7,ASSIGAGGEQY
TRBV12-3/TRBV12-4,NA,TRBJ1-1,ASSLAGANEAF
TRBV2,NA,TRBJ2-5,ASSEWGVGQETQY